Given below is one TCR beta chain in context. These data come from a study of blood T cell repertoires in COVID-19. The germline V gene encodes CDR1 MNHEY and CDR2 SMNVEV (reference sequence). CDR3 length equals 19 residues. V shed 4 bases and J 6 bases; nucleotides not matched to a gene: 15. Original data processing: Amplification of reference gene primers was used by the study to estimate nucleated cell counts. Clones were read by immunoSEQ multiplex PCR, and TCRdb kept only the in-frame ones, dropping some. The V and J calls and clone size were taken over from that table, and D and trimming were inferred from the DNA. Of approximately 260,000 clones listed, about nine tenths are singletons.

The receptor comes from a woman in her twenties or thirties with acute COVID-19. Source material: PBMCs or T cells enriched from blood (not recorded which). This chain connects TRBV27 to TRBJ2-1; 13 bases map to TRBD2. CDR3 DNA sequence: TGTGCCAGCAGTTACACCGGGACTAGCGGGACGAGGCGAGGCAATGAGCAGTTCTTC. This codes for CASSYTGTSGTRRGNEQFF.